The T cell receptor (beta chain) described here comes from a study of CD8+ T cells in alopecia areata. Turning to the study itself: Each of the treated patients was given oral tofacitinib, 5 to 10 mg twice daily, for moderate-to-severe alopecia areata. After 6 to 18 months of tofacitinib, follow-up continued 6 months off drug.

This clone has a handful of counts. Following extraction, RNA underwent reverse transcription to cDNA, which served as the sequencing template. The assay was immunoSEQ multiplex PCR, and TCRdb's table has in-frame clones only and misses some. The data contain fewer than 250,000 clones, around three fifths of them singletons. Peripheral blood and lesional scalp punch biopsies came from alopecia areata patients. Both CD4+ and CD8+ T cells were separated by sorting PBMCs. The ends were cut back, 0 bases at V and 9 bases at J, with 14 bases in the middle. CDR1 LNHNV and CDR2 YYDKDF come from the germline V gene (reference sequence). The CDR3 has 14 residues.

This chain joins TRBV15 and TRBJ1-2; D is possibly TRBD1 (6 bases). Sequencing used CD4+ T cells sorted from blood, obtained at week 0. This sequence was found in a human donor with alopecia areata. CDR3 sequence: CATSRDLGGSSYTF. The CDR3 coding sequence is TGTGCCACCAGCAGAGATTTAGGGGGTTCGAGCTACACCTTC.